In this sample, the clone carrying this TCR beta chain turned up once. Its antigen is still unknown. This sample was included in a study of PD-1 blockade in classical Hodgkin lymphoma. The study's findings and limits: Newly diagnosed and completely responding patients shared comparable baseline diversity. A significant rise in TCR diversity was seen by C4D1 for CD4+ cells but not for CD8+ cells. The study reported lower baseline TCR diversity in newly diagnosed patients than in healthy donors.

Germline V gives CDR1 SNHLY, CDR2 FYNNEI. This CDR3 region has 17 residues. The junction had 13 bases not matched to a gene; V was cut back by 9 bases and J by 0 bases. TCRdb's copy holds only in-frame clones and misses some; the assay was immunoSEQ multiplex PCR. The sample records roughly 60,000 clones, about 90% being singletons. Time point reported: cycle 4 day 1 (C4D1), after 6 weeks of nivolumab. Relapse was seen in all patients after autologous stem cell transplantation, and brentuximab vedotin exposure was variable. The TCR originated in a human donor with classical Hodgkin lymphoma. The V and J genes are TRBV2 and TRBJ1-1, with 10 bases lining up with TRBD1. The source material was peripheral blood mononuclear cells (PBMCs), sampled before the fourth cycle of nivolumab. This chain's CDR3 is CARILLGTGALNTEAFF. The CDR3 nucleotides are TGTGCCAGAATACTCCTCGGGACAGGGGCCTTGAACACTGAAGCTTTCTTT.